This T cell receptor beta chain was captured in a study of memory CD4+ T cells and cytomegalovirus serostatus. Study overall: Of the healthy Belgian adults, under 10 were CMV seropositive and around 22 seronegative. General study findings and limits: Suggested: most of the CMV-linked TCR signature lies in CD4+ memory cells.

V was pared by 3 bases and J by 5 bases, with 13 bases of the junction left unmatched. Germline V gene lookup returns CDR1 GTSNPN and CDR2 SVGIG (reference sequence). The CDR3 is 17 amino acids. Single viable CD3+CD4+CD8-CD45RO+ cells were sorted as the memory CD4+ T cells. CMV serostatus came from serum IgG against pp150, pp28, p38, p52. Comments on this clone: Its antigen is undetermined.

In the authors' workflow: Out-of-frame sequences were removed, leaving 2 million or so distinct TCRbeta sequences. Assay: immunoSEQ multiplex PCR; the TCRdb copy retains only in-frame clones and omits some. The V and J calls and clone size are taken from that table; D and trimming were inferred from the DNA. Of 40,000 to 60,000 clones in the sample, roughly 78% are singletons; the top ten hold roughly 0.8%. The TCR comes from an adult in good health and CMV-seronegative. This sequence joins TRBV30 and TRBJ2-5, with 12 nucleotides matching TRBD2. The sequencing sample was made of memory CD4+ T cells from blood. The CDR3 DNA sequence: TGTGCCTGGAGGGCCGGCCTAGCGGGGGGGCCGGGGGAGACCCAGTACTTC. Its protein is CAWRAGLAGGPGETQYF. Full variable domain (remainder filled in from reference TRBV30 and TRBJ2-5): SQTIHQWPATLVQPVGSPLSLECTVEGTSNPNLYWYRQAAGRGLQLLFYSVGIGQISSEVPQNLSASRPQDRQFILSSKKLLLSDSGFYLCAWRAGLAGGPGETQYFGPGTRLLVL.